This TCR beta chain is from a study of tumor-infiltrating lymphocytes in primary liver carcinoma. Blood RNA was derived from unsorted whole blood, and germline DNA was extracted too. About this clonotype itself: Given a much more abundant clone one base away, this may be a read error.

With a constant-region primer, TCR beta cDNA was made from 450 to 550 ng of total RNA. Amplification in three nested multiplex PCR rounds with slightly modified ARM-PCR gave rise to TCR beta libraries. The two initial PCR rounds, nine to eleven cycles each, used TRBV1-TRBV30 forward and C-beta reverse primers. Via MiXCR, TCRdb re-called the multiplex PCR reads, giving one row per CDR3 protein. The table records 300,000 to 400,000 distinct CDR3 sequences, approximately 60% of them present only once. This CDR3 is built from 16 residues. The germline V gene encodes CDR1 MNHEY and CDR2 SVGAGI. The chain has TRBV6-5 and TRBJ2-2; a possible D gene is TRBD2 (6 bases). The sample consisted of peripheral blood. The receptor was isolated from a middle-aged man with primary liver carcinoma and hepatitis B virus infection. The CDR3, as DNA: TGTGCCAGCATTTACTCGCCGGGAGCGAACACCGGGGAGCTGTTTTTT. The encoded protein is CASIYSPGANTGELFF.